This record looks at one T cell receptor (beta chain) sequence and its context. The sample belongs to a study of T cell changes during pregnancy in multiple sclerosis. The V gene's germline CDR1 is MGHRA and CDR2 YSYEKL. V was clipped by 6 bases and J by 5 bases; unmatched bases: 12. The CDR3 contains 16 residues. TCRdb keeps only in-frame clones here, not all; method: immunoSEQ multiplex PCR. Among 85,000 to 90,000 clones, approximately 95% were seen once, and the ten largest hold less than 2%. V is TRBV4-1 and J is TRBJ2-1; 8 positions match TRBD2. The receptor's source is a female donor in good health, enrolled as a control in a pregnancy study. The sample in question was peripheral blood, obtained after pregnancy. CDR3 nucleotides: TGCGCCAGCAGTGCTGAGGACCTAGCGGGCCACAATGAGCAGTTCTTC. Translating it yields CASSAEDLAGHNEQFF.